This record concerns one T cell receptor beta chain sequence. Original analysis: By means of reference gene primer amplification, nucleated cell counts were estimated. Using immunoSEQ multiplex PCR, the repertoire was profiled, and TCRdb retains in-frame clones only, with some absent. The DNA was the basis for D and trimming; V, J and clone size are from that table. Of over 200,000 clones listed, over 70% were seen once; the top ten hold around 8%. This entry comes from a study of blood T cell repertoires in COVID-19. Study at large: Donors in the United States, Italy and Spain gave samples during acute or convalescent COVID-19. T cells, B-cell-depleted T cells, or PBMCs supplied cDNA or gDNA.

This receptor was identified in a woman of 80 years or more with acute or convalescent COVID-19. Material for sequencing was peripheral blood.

The CDR3 reads CASAKEETDTQYF. The CDR3 nucleotides are TGTGCTAGTGCCAAGGAGGAAACAGATACGCAGTATTTT. The J gene is TRBJ2-3, the V gene TRBV12-5, with D perhaps matching TRBD2 (5 bases). Germline V lookup: CDR1 LGHNT, CDR2 FRNRAP. V shed 7 bases and J shed 3 bases, with 11 bases lying between them. The CDR3 is 13 amino acids.